These 26 T cell receptor beta chains were sequenced from one sample in a study of cytomegalovirus exposure and HLA in healthy donors. Vbeta (60) and Jbeta (13) primers were used in the PCR. The assay was immunoSEQ multiplex PCR, and TCRdb's table has in-frame clones only and misses some. The sample lists about 130,000 clones, 60% to 85% seen once, with just over 1% in the top ten. The source material was PBMCs. The receptors shown here come from a human donor in good health.

The rearrangement links TRBV4-3 to TRBJ2-7; TRBD2 aligns across 12 bases. Germline V lookup: CDR1 LGHNA, CDR2 YSLEER. The CDR3 sequence is 16 residues long. The V gene end was trimmed by 6 bases and the J gene end by 5 bases; junction bases not matched to a gene: 11. DNA of the CDR3: TGCGCCAGCAGGCTCACTCTGGCTAGCGGGGGGGACGAGCAGTACTTC. Its translation is CASRLTLASGGDEQYF.

This clone was counted only a few times. This chain uses TRBV2 with TRBJ1-3; D gene uncertain. The CDR3 length is 15 residues. CDR1 and CDR2 from the germline V gene are SNHLY and FYNNEI. The germline V and J ends were trimmed by 0 bases and 3 bases, with 9 bases remaining between them. The CDR3 DNA follows: TGTGCCAGCAGTGAAGCGCCGGGGTTTGGAAACACCATATATTTT. The encoded protein is CASSEAPGFGNTIYF.

The CDR3 protein is CASGPGNTEQYF. CDR3 sequence (DNA): TGCGCCAGCGGACCCGGGAACACCGAGCAGTACTTC. The chain links TRBV10-2 to TRBJ2-7; TRBD2 might be the D (5 bases). Germline assignment: CDR1 WSHSY and CDR2 SAAADI. Trimming removed 8 bases from V and 6 bases from J, with 14 bases in between. This CDR3 contains 12 residues.

This sequence joins TRBV5-4 and TRBJ2-6, with D tentatively TRBD2 (6 bases). The germline gives CDR1 SGHNT, CDR2 YYREEE (reference sequence). CDR3 length equals 16 residues. V shed 4 bases and J shed 4 bases, with 15 bases lying between them. CDR3 nucleotide sequence: TGTGCCAGCAGCAGCTCCCGGGGAGGAGGGGCCAACGTCCTGACTTTC. The encoded protein is CASSSSRGGGANVLTF.

V is TRBV4-1 and J is TRBJ2-5, with 9 positions matching TRBD1. This CDR3 is 17 amino acids long. Trimming took 3 bases from V and 2 from J; bases not matched to a gene: 10. Germline CDR1 and CDR2: MGHRA and YSYEKL. The CDR3 here is CASSQQSGQGWQETQYF. CDR3 in DNA: TGCGCCAGCAGCCAGCAATCCGGACAGGGGTGGCAAGAGACCCAGTACTTC.

The chain combines TRBV9 with TRBJ2-2; a weak D match, TRBD1 (6 bases). The germline gives CDR1 SGDLS, CDR2 YYNGEE. Trimming took off 6 bases at V and 1 base at J, with 10 bases between the two ends. CDR3 length equals 14 residues. DNA for the CDR3: TGTGCCAGCATGGCGACAGGGAACACCGGGGAGCTGTTTTTT. Protein sequence: CASMATGNTGELFF.

This chain connects TRBV5-1 to TRBJ2-5; no clear D. Germline V gene data show CDR1 as SGHRS and CDR2 as YFSETQ. Trimming took off 0 bases at V and 2 bases at J, with 2 bases between the two ends. The CDR3 length is 12 residues. The CDR3 loop is CASSLAQETQYF. The CDR3 nucleotides read TGCGCCAGCAGCTTGGCACAAGAGACCCAGTACTTC.

CDR3 coding DNA: TGTGCCAGCAGCTTACTGAGTAGCGGAACATCGGATACGCAGTATTTT. Encoded protein: CASSLLSSGTSDTQYF. The chain has TRBV11-2 and TRBJ2-3, with a tentative D call TRBD2 (6 bases). The CDR3 contains 16 residues. The germline V gene encodes CDR1 SGHAT and CDR2 FQNNGV. V shed 2 bases and J shed 6 bases, with 18 bases lying between them. The complete variable domain, with remaining parts taken from reference TRBV11-2 and TRBJ2-3, reads EAGVAQSPRYKIIEKRQSVAFWCNPISGHATLYWYQQILGQGPKLLIQFQNNGVVDDSQLPKDRFSAERLKGVDSTLKIQPAKLEDSAVYLCASSLLSSGTSDTQYFGPGTRLTVL.

This rearrangement joins TRBV12-5 to TRBJ1-2; 10 nucleotides agree with TRBD1. Germline values: CDR1 LGHNT, CDR2 FRNRAP. With V trimmed by 5 bases and J by 6 bases, 3 bases remained unmatched. CDR3 length: 13 amino acids. The CDR3 loop reads CASGLGTGDGYTF. The CDR3 DNA reads as TGTGCTAGTGGTCTCGGGACAGGGGATGGCTACACCTTC. The full variable domain, completed using reference TRBV12-5 and TRBJ1-2, is DARVTQTPRHKVTEMGQEVTMRCQPILGHNTVFWYRQTMMQGLELLAYFRNRAPLDDSGMPKDRFSAEMPDATLATLKIQPSEPRDSAVYFCASGLGTGDGYTFGSGTRLTVV.

This clone showed up just a few times. J is TRBJ1-2 and V is TRBV11-2; 11 bases are shared with TRBD1. Germline-derived CDR1 and CDR2 are SGHAT and FQNNGV. V lost 4 bases, J lost 6 bases, and 7 bases stayed unmatched. The CDR3 is 15 residues long. The DNA for the CDR3 is TGTGCCAGCAGCTCTTACAGGACAGGGGGCGATGGCTACACCTTC. The encoded protein is CASSSYRTGGDGYTF.

This clone was counted between two and nine times. The genes are TRBV6-1 and TRBJ1-1; 8 positions agree with TRBD1. V was clipped by 6 bases and J by 1 base; unmatched bases: 4. Germline V lookup: CDR1 MNHNS, CDR2 SASEGT. This CDR3 has 14 amino acids. The CDR3 nucleotides are TGTGCCAGCAGGCTAGACAGGGGGAACACTGAAGCTTTCTTT. Translated: CASRLDRGNTEAFF.

This clone was detected only a few times. This sequence joins TRBV7-3 and TRBJ2-5; TRBD2 is a possible D gene (5 bases). Germline loops: CDR1 SGHTA, CDR2 FQGTGA. V was trimmed by 2 bases and J by 9 bases, leaving 10 bases between them. This CDR3 comprises 12 residues. The chain's CDR3 is CASSLDFGAQYF. The CDR3 region has the DNA TGTGCCAGCAGCTTAGACTTCGGGGCCCAGTACTTC.

The V and J genes are TRBV6-6 and TRBJ1-4; 7 bases match TRBD1. V dropped 8 bases and J dropped 8; count of bases not matched to a gene: 8. Germline CDR1 and CDR2: MNHNY and SVGAGI (reference sequence). The CDR3 is 13 residues long. The CDR3 here is CASERGLGEKLFF. The CDR3 DNA is TGTGCCAGCGAAAGGGGGCTCGGGGAAAAACTGTTTTTT.

The V gene is TRBV27, the J gene TRBJ1-6, with unresolved D. The CDR3 contains 15 residues. V was clipped by 5 bases and J by 7 bases, with 15 bases between them. Germline CDR1 MNHEY, CDR2 SMNVEV (reference sequence). The CDR3 spells CASSPIGGWNSPLHF. The CDR3 DNA reads as TGTGCCAGCAGTCCGATCGGCGGATGGAATTCACCCCTCCACTTT.

This rearrangement joins TRBV6-4 to TRBJ1-4; D gene uncertain. The V gene's germline CDR1 is MRHNA and CDR2 SNTAGT. The CDR3 is 14 residues long. V was trimmed by 6 bases and J by 10 bases, leaving 18 bases between them. The CDR3 sequence is CASSRTVSVGKLFF. Here the CDR3 DNA reads TGTGCCAGCAGCCGAACAGTTAGTGTAGGAAAACTGTTTTTT.

This clone appeared a few times. The rearrangement joins TRBV7-9 to TRBJ1-2; tentative D call: TRBD1 (6 bases). Looked up from germline, CDR1 is SEHNR and CDR2 is FQNEAQ (reference sequence). The CDR3 is made up of 13 amino acids. The ends were cut back, 5 bases at V and 10 bases at J, with 17 bases in the middle. The CDR3 is CASSLGQPKNYTF. DNA for the CDR3: TGTGCCAGCAGCCTCGGACAGCCGAAGAACTACACCTTC. The whole variable domain, filled in from reference TRBV7-9 and TRBJ1-2, reads DTGVSQNPRHKITKRGQNVTFRCDPISEHNRLYWYRQTLGQGPEFLTYFQNEAQLEKSRLLSDRFSAERPKGSFSTLEIQRTEQGDSAMYLCASSLGQPKNYTFGSGTRLTVV.

CDR3 residues: CASSLSGGVYNEQFF. The CDR3 DNA reads as TGTGCCAGCAGCCTTAGCGGGGGCGTCTACAATGAGCAGTTCTTC. The chain carries TRBV7-2 and TRBJ2-1, with 9 bases matching TRBD2. Trimming took 5 bases from V and 3 from J; bases not matched to a gene: 5. This CDR3 is 15 amino acids long. The germline CDR1 and CDR2 sequences are SGHTA and FQGNSA. The full variable domain, with the rest looked up from reference TRBV7-2 and TRBJ2-1, is GAGVSQSPSNKVTEKGKDVELRCDPISGHTALYWYRQSLGQGLEFLIYFQGNSAPDKSGLPSDRFSAERTGGSVSTLTIQRTQQEDSAVYLCASSLSGGVYNEQFFGPGTRLTVL.

This clone was recorded only once. The chain joins TRBV13 to TRBJ2-2; 7 bases are a match to TRBD2. Per germline, CDR1 PRHDT and CDR2 FYEKMQ (reference sequence). V dropped 3 bases and J dropped 2; count of bases not matched to a gene: 12. This CDR3 spans 18 amino acids. CDR3 loop: CASSFPSGAGVNTGELFF. DNA of the CDR3: TGTGCCAGCAGCTTCCCGTCCGGGGCGGGGGTTAACACCGGGGAGCTGTTTTTT. The full variable domain, in which reference TRBV13 and TRBJ2-2 provide the parts outside the CDR3, is AAGVIQSPRHLIKEKRETATLKCYPIPRHDTVYWYQQGPGQDPQFLISFYEKMQSDKGSIPDRFSAQQFSDYHSELNMSSLELGDSALYFCASSFPSGAGVNTGELFFGEGSRLTVL.

The V call is TRBV5-1, the J call TRBJ2-1; D uncertain. The CDR3 is 12 residues long. From germline, CDR1 is SGHRS and CDR2 YFSETQ. V was clipped by 0 bases and J by 7 bases, with 5 bases between them. This chain's CDR3 is CASSLGPNEQFF. In DNA form, the CDR3 reads TGCGCCAGCAGCTTGGGTCCAAATGAGCAGTTCTTC.

The chain employs TRBV5-1 and TRBJ2-5, with D hard to call. Germline-derived CDR1 and CDR2 are SGHRS and YFSETQ. This CDR3 has 10 residues. The V end lost 4 bases, the J end lost 5 bases, and 3 bases lay between the germline ends. In DNA, the CDR3 is TGCGCCAGCAGCGGCGAGACCCAGTACTTC. This translates into CASSGETQYF. Full variable domain (missing parts from reference TRBV5-1 and TRBJ2-5): KAGVTQTPRYLIKTRGQQVTLSCSPISGHRSVSWYQQTPGQGLQFLFEYFSETQRNKGNFPGRFSGRQFSNSRSEMNVSTLELGDSALYLCASSGETQYFGPGTRLLVL.

This clone has a handful of counts. The chain links TRBV7-9 to TRBJ1-4; D not resolved. V was clipped by 1 base and J by 4 bases, with 7 bases between them. CDR3 length: 14 residues. Germline values: CDR1 SEHNR, CDR2 FQNEAQ (reference sequence). The CDR3 nucleotides read TGTGCCAGCAGCTTAGTACTGTATAATGAAAAACTGTTTTTT. This gives the protein CASSLVLYNEKLFF.

This chain links TRBV7-8 with TRBJ2-7, with D possibly being TRBD2 (5 bases). CDR3 length: 13 residues. V was shortened by 4 bases and J by 4 bases, with 11 bases between the two germline ends. The germline V gene encodes CDR1 SGHVS and CDR2 FQNEAQ. CDR3 amino acids: CASSWPPGYEQYF. As DNA, the CDR3 is TGTGCCAGCAGCTGGCCCCCGGGGTACGAGCAGTACTTC.

This sequence joins TRBV6-1 and TRBJ2-1; 7 bases agree with TRBD1. CDR1 and CDR2 (germline): MNHNS, SASEGT. The CDR3 consists of 16 residues. The V and J ends lost 1 base and 8 bases, in that order; junction bases with no gene match: 11. The CDR3 DNA sequence: TGTGCCAGCAGTGAAGTCACGGACAGGTTTTCCGATGAGCAGTTCTTC. Amino acids: CASSEVTDRFSDEQFF.

CDR3 sequence: CASSFLRTVPPGGNQPQHF. The CDR3 region has the DNA TGTGCCAGCAGCTTTCTCAGGACAGTCCCCCCTGGGGGCAATCAGCCCCAGCATTTT. V gene TRBV11-3 combines with J gene TRBJ1-5, with a tentative D call TRBD1 (6 bases). CDR3 size: 19 residues. Germline V lookup: CDR1 SGHNT, CDR2 YENEEA. V was trimmed by 3 bases and J by 2 bases, leaving 23 bases between them.

CDR3 bases: TGCGCCACCCCCTGGGGCCAATTGACAGATTTTAGCAATCAGCCCCAGCATTTT. Protein sequence: CATPWGQLTDFSNQPQHF. This chain joins TRBV23-1 and TRBJ1-5; possibly TRBD1 for D (5 bases). TRBV23-1 falls under the ORF class, with uncertain function. The CDR3 loop spans 18 amino acids. V was shortened by 10 bases and J by 0 bases, with 25 bases between the two germline ends.

This chain links TRBV4-3 with TRBJ2-7, with a tentative D call TRBD1 (6 bases). Germline V CDR1 and CDR2: LGHNA, YSLEER. The CDR3 has 15 amino acids. V was trimmed by 4 bases and J by 6 bases, leaving 19 bases between them. The CDR3 region has the DNA TGCGCCAGCAGCCCGACCCCCGGGACATATCCCGAGCAGTACTTC. Translating it yields CASSPTPGTYPEQYF.